This T cell receptor (beta chain) was sequenced during a study of long-term antiretroviral therapy in people with HIV. Study findings and constraints: At every time point, clones expanded before ART dominated the repertoire.

The immunoSEQ assay was v3.0, run at survey level. Data came from immunoSEQ multiplex PCR; TCRdb stores just in-frame clones and leaves some out. The profile shows approximately 33,000 clones, 70% to 90% of them singletons. This clone was detected once. Its antigen is still unknown. V lost 4 bases and J 0 bases, leaving 8 bases between the germline ends. The CDR3 is 15 residues long. Germline V CDR1 and CDR2: SGDLS, YYNGEE. Per individual, the PBMC samples numbered at least one pre-ART and at least two post-ART. The sequenced sample was unsorted PBMCs, obtained 0.8 years before starting antiretroviral therapy. The rearrangement joins TRBV9 to TRBJ2-6; unclear D gene. This clonotype was sampled from a man younger than 30 with HIV. The CDR3 here is CASSREPSGANVLTF. The CDR3 nucleotides are TGTGCCAGCAGCCGAGAACCCTCTGGGGCCAACGTCCTGACTTTC.